Given below is one T cell receptor (beta chain) in context. This entry comes from a study of blood T cell repertoires in COVID-19. Authors' data handling: The assay estimated nucleated cells by amplifying reference gene primers. Sequencing was performed with immunoSEQ multiplex PCR; in TCRdb, only in-frame clones are kept and a portion is missing. V, J and clone size are taken as reported in that table, and D and trimming were inferred from the DNA itself. Here the sample spans about 190,000 clones, approximately 79% being singletons. The V and J ends lost 7 bases and 5 bases respectively, with 15 bases between them. The CDR3 spans 14 residues. The germline CDR1 and CDR2 sequences are SGHNT and YYREEE (reference sequence).

The sample taken for sequencing was peripheral blood. This receptor was obtained from a man aged 50 to 59 who had recovered from COVID-19. The gene calls are TRBV5-4 and TRBJ2-2; D perhaps matches TRBD2 (6 bases). CDR3 amino acids: CASGEDLRTGELFF. In DNA form, the CDR3 reads TGTGCCAGCGGGGAGGATTTGAGAACCGGGGAGCTGTTTTTT.